A single sample gave rise to the 32 T cell receptor beta chains below, sequenced in a study of graft-versus-host responses after intestinal transplantation. The assay was immunoSEQ multiplex PCR, and TCRdb's table has in-frame clones only and misses some. The repertoire holds 60,000 or so clones, with 90% to 95% as singletons. The sequencing here drew on PBMCs, taken 118 days after intestinal transplantation. These TCRs come from a human patient who received an intestinal transplant, so some T cells may come from the graft donor.

The rearrangement links TRBV5-1 to TRBJ1-6; D uncertain. Trimming left V 4 bases short and J 7 bases short, with 15 bases between. This CDR3 comprises 15 residues. CDR1 SGHRS and CDR2 YFSETQ come from the germline V gene. CDR3 coding DNA: TGCGCCAGCAGCCCCCTTGGACCGACGAATTCACCCCTCCACTTT. It translates to CASSPLGPTNSPLHF.

The chain employs TRBV14 and TRBJ2-1; 14 bases fit TRBD2. This CDR3 contains 18 residues. The V gene end was trimmed by 4 bases and the J gene end by 8 bases; junction bases not matched to a gene: 13. Germline V CDR1 and CDR2: SGHDN, FVKESK. The chain's CDR3 is CASSRWETSGRALDEQFF. The DNA for the CDR3 is TGTGCCAGCAGCCGCTGGGAGACTAGCGGGAGGGCCTTGGATGAGCAGTTCTTC.

The chain uses TRBV5-6 and TRBJ2-5; 8 bases agree with TRBD1. This CDR3 spans 14 amino acids. With 6 bases clipped from V and 5 bases from J, the junction kept 9 bases outside the gene matches. Germline assignment: CDR1 SGHDT and CDR2 YYEEEE. The DNA of the CDR3 is TGTGCCAGCATGGGACAGGTACCAAGGGAGACCCAGTACTTC. Amino acid sequence: CASMGQVPRETQYF.

The gene calls are TRBV2 and TRBJ1-2; tentative D call: TRBD1 (5 bases). Germline assignment: CDR1 SNHLY and CDR2 FYNNEI. The CDR3 covers 12 residues. The V end lost 4 bases, the J end lost 8 bases, and 11 bases lay between the germline ends. CDR3: CASSGTQAGYTF. The DNA of the CDR3 is TGTGCCAGCAGTGGGACACAGGCAGGCTACACCTTC.

This chain links TRBV28 with TRBJ2-7; weak D call: TRBD2 (7 bases). CDR1 MDHEN and CDR2 SYDVKM come from the germline V gene. V shed 2 bases and J shed 4 bases, with 15 bases lying between them. The CDR3 consists of 15 residues. CDR3 DNA: TGTGCCAGCAGTTTACCGCAGGGGAGGGCGTACGAGCAGTACTTC. Its translation is CASSLPQGRAYEQYF.

This rearrangement joins TRBV5-1 to TRBJ2-3; 7 positions agree with TRBD1. Unmatched junction bases numbered 4, after V lost 4 bases and J lost 2 bases. Per the germline V gene, CDR1 is SGHRS and CDR2 is YFSETQ. The CDR3 spans 14 residues. The CDR3 sequence: CASSPGQNTDTQYF. CDR3 nucleotides: TGCGCCAGCAGCCCGGGACAGAACACAGATACGCAGTATTTT.

In nucleotides, the CDR3 is TGCGCCAGCAGCTTGGCCTTGGGCTACAATGAGCAGTTCTTC. Translating gives CASSLALGYNEQFF. The V call is TRBV5-1, the J call TRBJ2-1; D not certain. V dropped 0 bases and J dropped 3 bases, with 7 bases sitting between them. CDR3 size: 14 residues. Germline V gene data show CDR1 as SGHRS and CDR2 as YFSETQ.

The V and J genes are TRBV28 and TRBJ2-5; D is perhaps TRBD2 (6 bases). CDR3 size: 13 residues. V lost 3 bases and J lost 4, with 9 bases in between. CDR1 is MDHEN and CDR2 is SYDVKM in the germline V gene. The DNA of the CDR3 is TGTGCCAGCAGTTTGGAGGGAACAGAGACCCAGTACTTC. This codes for CASSLEGTETQYF.

The CDR3 loop is CASSITYRLPEQYF. For the CDR3, the DNA is TGTGCCAGCAGTATAACCTACAGGCTCCCCGAGCAGTACTTC. This rearrangement joins TRBV6-5 to TRBJ2-7, with D tentatively TRBD1 (5 bases). V was clipped by 5 bases and J by 6 bases, with 17 bases between them. This CDR3 region has 14 residues. Per germline, CDR1 MNHEY and CDR2 SVGAGI.

V is TRBV6-6 and J is TRBJ2-1; no clear D. From germline, CDR1 is MNHNY and CDR2 SVGAGI (reference sequence). V was cut by 0 bases and J by 3 bases, with 9 bases left in between. This CDR3 spans 15 amino acids. The CDR3 DNA is TGTGCCAGCAGTTACTCATCGGACGGCTACAATGAGCAGTTCTTC. It translates to CASSYSSDGYNEQFF.

The rearrangement joins TRBV6-1 to TRBJ2-3; no definite D call. Trimming shortened V by 0 bases and J by 5 bases, and 9 bases separated the two germline ends. This CDR3 contains 14 residues. Germline lookup yields CDR1 MNHNS and CDR2 SASEGT. The CDR3 loop reads CASSEAMLLDTQYF. The CDR3 DNA sequence: TGTGCCAGCAGTGAAGCGATGCTACTAGATACGCAGTATTTT.

In its sample, this clone was seen once. The rearrangement uses TRBV6-1 and TRBJ1-5; 7 bases line up with TRBD1. The germline gives CDR1 MNHNS, CDR2 SASEGT. Trimming removed 4 bases from V and 4 bases from J; junction bases left unmatched: 4. There are 14 residues in the CDR3. The CDR3 bases are TGTGCCAGCAGTGCCTCAGGGGGAAATCAGCCCCAGCATTTT. It specifies CASSASGGNQPQHF.

This clone was detected only a few times. The V call is TRBV15, the J call TRBJ1-1; D unresolved. Germline-derived CDR1 and CDR2 are LNHNV and YYDKDF (reference sequence). The CDR3 extends over 12 amino acids. V lost 0 bases and J 5 bases, leaving 4 bases between the germline ends. The CDR3 loop is CATSRDQTEAFF. The CDR3 coding sequence is TGTGCCACCAGCAGAGATCAGACTGAAGCTTTCTTT.

Concerning this clone: At one of its ends the junction is not consistent with the germline gene, which may arise from a read error. The chain carries TRBV13 and TRBJ2-1; D uncertain. Per germline, CDR1 PRHDT and CDR2 FYEKMQ (reference sequence). The CDR3 has 15 residues. CDR3 sequence (DNA): TGTGCCAGCAGCTTAGCCATAAGATCCTACAATGGGCAGTTCTTC. Amino acid sequence: CASSLAIRSYNGQFF. Based on the CDR3 plus reference TRBV13 and TRBJ2-1, the full variable domain is AAGVIQSPRHLIKEKRETATLKCYPIPRHDTVYWYQQGPGQDPQFLISFYEKMQSDKGSIPDRFSAQQFSDYHSELNMSSLELGDSALYFCASSLAIRSYNGQFFGPGTRLTVL.

In this sample, this clone turned up once. The rearrangement links TRBV19 to TRBJ2-2; TRBD1 matches 8 bases. Germline trimming cut 6 bases from V and 5 bases from J; bases unmatched to any gene: 11. This CDR3 has 16 amino acids. CDR1 LNHDA and CDR2 SQIVND come from the germline V gene (reference sequence). The CDR3 nucleotides read TGTGCCAGTAGGGCGGCAGGGGGCTTTTGGACCGGGGAGCTGTTTTTT. Its protein is CASRAAGGFWTGELFF.

The gene calls are TRBV19 and TRBJ2-7, with a possible D match to TRBD1 (5 bases). Germline values: CDR1 LNHDA, CDR2 SQIVND (reference sequence). This CDR3 has 12 amino acids. Trimming removed 6 bases from V and 4 bases from J, with 10 bases in between. The CDR3 loop is CASSQGWYEQYF. The CDR3, as DNA: TGTGCCAGTAGCCAGGGATGGTACGAGCAGTACTTC.

The V call is TRBV29-1, the J call TRBJ2-5; TRBD1 aligns across 9 bases. This CDR3 comprises 14 residues. V gave up 3 bases and J gave up 5 bases; unmatched junction bases: 7. CDR1 is SQVTM and CDR2 is ANQGSEA in the germline V gene. This chain's CDR3 is CSVEGDRVSETQYF. The DNA for the CDR3 is TGCAGCGTTGAGGGGGACAGGGTTTCGGAGACCCAGTACTTC.

The chain has TRBV5-1 and TRBJ1-3, with D possibly TRBD1 on 6 matching bases. V lost 4 bases, J lost 1 base, and 9 bases lay in between. CDR1 SGHRS and CDR2 YFSETQ come from the germline V gene. The CDR3 runs to 14 residues. The CDR3 nucleotides read TGCGCCAGCAGCCGGACAGATTCTGGAAACACCATATATTTT. It yields the protein CASSRTDSGNTIYF.

The V and J genes are TRBV5-5 and TRBJ1-2, with no clear D. Trimming shortened V by 0 bases and J by 0 bases, and 6 bases separated the two germline ends. This CDR3 is 14 amino acids long. The germline CDR1 and CDR2 sequences are SGHKS and YYEKEE (reference sequence). The CDR3 sequence: CASSLDRANYGYTF. DNA for the CDR3: TGTGCCAGCAGCTTGGACCGAGCTAACTATGGCTACACCTTC.

V usage is TRBV28 and J usage is TRBJ1-1; 7 positions agree with TRBD1. The CDR3 totals 11 residues. V gave up 10 bases and J gave up 5 bases; unmatched junction bases: 4. Germline V gene sequence: CDR1 MDHEN, CDR2 SYDVKM. DNA for the CDR3: TGTGCCACCCAGGGGGAGACTGAAGCTTTCTTT. Translation: CATQGETEAFF.

V gene TRBV6-6 combines with J gene TRBJ1-5; D gene unclear. With 0 bases removed from V and 4 bases from J, the gap between germline ends came to 10 bases. CDR3 length: 15 amino acids. Germline V CDR1 and CDR2: MNHNY, SVGAGI (reference sequence). This CDR3 is CASSYSPDANQPQHF. The DNA for the CDR3 is TGTGCCAGCAGTTACTCGCCGGACGCAAATCAGCCCCAGCATTTT.

The gene calls are TRBV11-2 and TRBJ2-1; weak D call: TRBD2 (6 bases). With 10 bases removed from V and 5 bases from J, the gap between germline ends came to 15 bases. The CDR3 totals 13 residues. Germline V gives CDR1 SGHAT, CDR2 FQNNGV. The CDR3 is CATRGTWNNEQFF. CDR3 DNA: TGTGCCACCCGCGGGACTTGGAACAATGAGCAGTTCTTC.

This chain uses TRBV2 with TRBJ2-7; D is ambiguous. Germline CDR1 is SNHLY and CDR2 is FYNNEI. The CDR3 loop spans 11 amino acids. V lost 5 bases and J 6 bases, leaving 8 bases between the germline ends. CDR3: CASSRGVEQYF. CDR3 in DNA: TGTGCCAGCAGTCGAGGAGTCGAGCAGTACTTC.

V is TRBV9 and J is TRBJ2-1; D uncertain. V shed 0 bases and J shed 3 bases, with 4 bases lying between them. From germline, CDR1 is SGDLS and CDR2 YYNGEE. The CDR3 is 13 residues long. CDR3 bases: TGTGCCAGCAGCGTAGCTGACTACAATGAGCAGTTCTTC. Translation gives CASSVADYNEQFF.

The rearrangement joins TRBV5-1 to TRBJ2-2; possibly TRBD1 or TRBD2 for D (5 bases each). In germline, CDR1 is SGHRS, CDR2 YFSETQ. The CDR3 runs 14 residues. Deletions cut 7 bases from V and 6 bases from J, with 16 bases between. Here the CDR3 DNA reads TGCGCCAGCTTCATCGGGGCCCCTCCCGGGGAGCTGTTTTTT. Protein sequence: CASFIGAPPGELFF.

This sequence joins TRBV5-1 and TRBJ1-1, with TRBD1 as a possible D gene (5 bases). CDR3 length: 15 residues. Germline values: CDR1 SGHRS, CDR2 YFSETQ. V was cut by 2 bases and J by 0 bases, with 11 bases left in between. The CDR3 spells CASSFTRGVNTEAFF. The CDR3 region has the DNA TGCGCCAGCAGCTTTACCCGGGGGGTGAACACTGAAGCTTTCTTT.

A remark on this clone: Mismatch with germline at one junction end may stem from a read error. The chain couples TRBV7-7 to TRBJ2-5; TRBD2 matches 14 bases. Germline V gives CDR1 SSHAT, CDR2 FNYEAQ (reference sequence). The CDR3 is 16 amino acids. This chain's CDR3 is CASSWGTSGSGETQYF. The CDR3 DNA is TGTGCTAGCAGCTGGGGGACTAGCGGGAGCGGTGAGACCCAGTACTTC.

This chain links TRBV5-5 with TRBJ2-7, with D maybe TRBD2 (7 bases). Germline V lookup: CDR1 SGHKS, CDR2 YYEKEE (reference sequence). The CDR3 spans 14 residues. V was cut by 0 bases and J by 3 bases, with 10 bases left in between. The CDR3 DNA is TGTGCCAGCAGCTTGGTAGGGGGGGACTACGAGCAGTACTTC. This codes for CASSLVGGDYEQYF.

The chain recombines TRBV10-3 with TRBJ2-5, with D perhaps TRBD1 (6 bases). CDR1 is ENHRY, CDR2 SYGVKD, per germline. This CDR3 has 14 amino acids. The V and J ends lost 3 bases and 4 bases respectively, with 12 bases between them. CDR3 amino acids: CAISDLKGVETQYF. The CDR3 DNA is TGTGCCATCAGTGATTTAAAGGGGGTAGAGACCCAGTACTTC.

The rearrangement uses TRBV5-6 and TRBJ2-4, with D possibly called TRBD1 or TRBD2 (5 bases each). V was clipped by 0 bases and J by 6 bases, with 10 bases between them. Germline CDR1 SGHDT, CDR2 YYEEEE. The CDR3 runs 14 residues. The CDR3 is CASSLAGTGNIQYF. CDR3 in DNA: TGTGCCAGCAGCTTGGCCGGGACGGGAAACATTCAGTACTTC.

The chain links TRBV19 to TRBJ1-5; D not resolved. Trimming took 1 base from V and 0 from J, leaving 13 bases between them. The length of the CDR3 is 17 residues. Germline-derived CDR1 and CDR2 are LNHDA and SQIVND (reference sequence). CDR3 amino acids: CASSIGAGQYSNQPQHF. In DNA, the CDR3 is TGTGCCAGTAGTATAGGAGCCGGCCAATATAGCAATCAGCCCCAGCATTTT.

This clone was observed a few times. The chain joins TRBV28 to TRBJ1-1; TRBD1 might be the D (5 bases). CDR1 is MDHEN, CDR2 SYDVKM, per germline. The CDR3 is 17 amino acids. V lost 3 bases and J lost 4, with 21 bases in between. The CDR3 here is CASSFDTGGPGGTEAFF. CDR3 DNA sequence: TGTGCCAGCAGTTTTGACACCGGTGGCCCGGGGGGCACTGAAGCTTTCTTT.